This T cell receptor (beta chain) was documented in a study of cytomegalovirus exposure and HLA in healthy donors. Remarks on this clone: Its target is not known.

Germline CDR1 reads SGHTA; CDR2 reads FQGNSA. This CDR3 comprises 15 residues. V dropped 5 bases and J dropped 5; count of bases not matched to a gene: 6. Study-level findings and limits: Per a later analysis, HLA-associated TCR beta chains showed more clonal expansion than other, equally common TCR beta chains. Sequencing depth roughly uniform across donors was assumed in presence/absence analyses. In a later analysis, across HLA loci, associated TCR counts were highest for DRB1, lowest for HLA-C. CMV serostatus was the sole immune exposure information available.

The PCR was carried out with 60 Vbeta primers and 13 Jbeta primers. Method: immunoSEQ multiplex PCR; TCRdb's copy keeps in-frame clones and lacks some. The sample has 70,000 to 95,000 clones, 60% to 85% seen once. The sample comprised PBMCs. The source is a man aged 25-45 years in good health and CMV-seropositive. The genes are TRBV7-2 and TRBJ2-3; 11 bases line up with TRBD2. The CDR3, as DNA: TGTGCCAGCAGCATTAGCGGGGGGGCCAGAGATACGCAGTATTTT. It is translated as CASSISGGARDTQYF.